Listed below are T cell receptor beta chains from one sample, sequenced in a study of PD-L1 blockade in urothelial cancer. Data came from immunoSEQ multiplex PCR; TCRdb stores just in-frame clones and leaves some out. Among about 40,000 clones, around 82% were seen once, and the ten largest hold approximately 15%. Here the sequenced sample was PBMCs, taken around atezolizumab (anti-PD-L1) treatment. The receptors come from a man aged 55 to 69 with urothelial cancer. CDR3s include the opening cysteine and the closing phenylalanine or tryptophan. D genes are given only for firm matches. Clone size is not always given. Where it is, it says once, few, many or a class for expanded clones.

V gene,D gene,J gene,clone size,CDR3 DNA,CDR3 protein
TRBV28,.,TRBJ2-7,.,TGTGCCAGCGGCTACCTGGGGGCAGGGGGGCTTAACGAGCAGTACTTC,CASGYLGAGGLNEQYF
TRBV4-1,TRBD2,TRBJ2-7,.,TGCGCCAGCAGCTCTCGGACTAGCGGCTCCTACGAGCAGTACTTC,CASSSRTSGSYEQYF
TRBV5-1,TRBD1,TRBJ1-2,few,TGCGCCAGCAGCATTGACAGGGGCCACTATGGCTACACCTTC,CASSIDRGHYGYTF
TRBV18,.,TRBJ2-4,.,TGTGCCAGCTCACTGGGAGCTCGGGGAGCCAAAAACATTCAGTACTTC,CASSLGARGAKNIQYF
TRBV12-5,TRBD2,TRBJ2-1,.,TGTGCTAGTGGTTTAGTCCGGACTAGCGGCCACAATGAGCAGTTCTTC,CASGLVRTSGHNEQFF
TRBV4-2,TRBD1,TRBJ2-2,.,TGTGCCAGCAGCCAAGAGGGACAGGGCGTCGGGGAGCTGTTTTTT,CASSQEGQGVGELFF
TRBV18,.,TRBJ1-1,.,TGTGCCAGCTCAAATCAGGTGAACACTGAAGCTTTCTTT,CASSNQVNTEAFF
TRBV19,.,TRBJ2-2,.,TGTGCCAGTACCCCTAGGGGTGGTTCGCGGGGCGCCTTCACCGGGGAGCTGTTTTTT,CASTPRGGSRGAFTGELFF
TRBV4-1,.,TRBJ2-7,many,TGCGCCAGCAGCTGGGCAGCAACCTACGAGCAGTACTTC,CASSWAATYEQYF
TRBV19,.,TRBJ1-3,.,TGTGCCAGTAGTACGGACAGAAGAAACACCATATATTTT,CASSTDRRNTIYF
TRBV5-5,.,TRBJ2-2,.,TGTGCCAGCAGCTTGGTTTTTGCTCGGACCGGGGAGCTGTTTTTT,CASSLVFARTGELFF
TRBV5-1,TRBD2,TRBJ2-1,few,TGCGCCAGCAGCTCTATCCCTAGCGGGACGTATGAGCAGTTCTTC,CASSSIPSGTYEQFF
TRBV5-1,.,TRBJ2-7,.,TGCGCCAGCAGCTTGACTAGTGGGTACGAGCAGTACTTC,CASSLTSGYEQYF
TRBV28,TRBD1,TRBJ2-7,.,TGTGCCAGCAGTGCGACAGGGGGACGGGACGAGCAGTACTTC,CASSATGGRDEQYF
TRBV19,TRBD2,TRBJ2-3,.,TGTGCCAGTAGTGGAGTAGCGGGAGCGGCTACTAGCACAGATACGCAGTATTTT,CASSGVAGAATSTDTQYF
TRBV28,.,TRBJ1-4,.,TGTGCCAGCAGAGCCGCGGGGGCGACTAATGAAAAACTGTTTTTT,CASRAAGATNEKLFF
TRBV5-8,.,TRBJ2-2,.,TGTGCCAGCAGCTCTACAGGGATCGGGGAGCTGTTTTTT,CASSSTGIGELFF
TRBV6-1,.,TRBJ2-7,.,TGTGCCAGCAGTGACAACTACGAGCAGTACTTC,CASSDNYEQYF
TRBV6-5,.,TRBJ2-7,.,TGTGCCAGCAGTGTCGGGGTGACCCACTCCTACGAGCAGTACTTC,CASSVGVTHSYEQYF
TRBV27,.,TRBJ1-5,.,TGTGCCAGCAGCCAGTCGCAGGGGATGCGCAATCAGCCCCAGCATTTT,CASSQSQGMRNQPQHF
TRBV29-1,TRBD1,TRBJ2-7,.,TGCAGCGTTTCGGGACAGACTGAGCAGTACTTC,CSVSGQTEQYF
TRBV18,.,TRBJ1-1,.,TGTGCCAGCTCACCACCCGGCAGGGTGCTTGGGAACACTGAAGCTTTCTTT,CASSPPGRVLGNTEAFF
TRBV7-2,TRBD1,TRBJ2-7,.,TGTGCCAGCAGCCCCAGACAGGGAGATCGGGAGCAGTACTTC,CASSPRQGDREQYF
TRBV18,.,TRBJ2-2,.,TGTGCCAGCTCACCAAACACGAACACCGGGGAGCTGTTTTTT,CASSPNTNTGELFF
TRBV11-3,TRBD2,TRBJ2-1,.,TGTGCCAGCAGCTTAGTGGGGACTAGCTATGAGCAGTTCTTC,CASSLVGTSYEQFF
TRBV10-2,.,TRBJ1-2,.,TGCGCCAGCAGTGAAGGGGATACGTATGGCTACACCTTC,CASSEGDTYGYTF
TRBV4-2,.,TRBJ2-2,.,TGTGCCAGCAGCCAAGGGGGGCCGTTCACCGGGGAGCTGTTTTTT,CASSQGGPFTGELFF
TRBV5-1,TRBD1,TRBJ1-1,.,TGCGCCAGCCGGGGGCTGGGACAGTTGAACACTGAAGCTTTCTTT,CASRGLGQLNTEAFF
TRBV5-4,.,TRBJ2-7,.,TGTGCCAGCAGCTTGGACGGAGCCTACGAGCAGTACTTC,CASSLDGAYEQYF
TRBV29-1,.,TRBJ1-2,.,TGCAGCGTTGGGGCGGGGGAAGGCTATGGCTACACCTTC,CSVGAGEGYGYTF
TRBV10-1,TRBD2,TRBJ2-1,.,TGCGCCAGCAGCGAAACTAGCGGGGGGTCTCGTGAGCAGTTCTTC,CASSETSGGSREQFF
TRBV5-1,.,TRBJ2-3,once,TGCGCCAGCAGCTTAGGGGGGGCCATCACAGATACGCAGTATTTT,CASSLGGAITDTQYF
TRBV9,.,TRBJ1-4,.,TGTGCCAGCAGCGTAGGGACTTTATCTAATGAAAAACTGTTTTTT,CASSVGTLSNEKLFF
TRBV6-5,.,TRBJ1-2,.,TGTGCCAGCACTCCAGGGAAGACGTATGGCTACACCTTC,CASTPGKTYGYTF
TRBV11-3,.,TRBJ2-7,.,TGTGCCAGCAGCTTAGGAGTTTCCTACGAGCAGTACTTC,CASSLGVSYEQYF
TRBV27,TRBD1,TRBJ2-1,.,TGTGCCACCAGACAGGGGGCGGCCTACAATGAGCAGTTCTTC,CATRQGAAYNEQFF
TRBV28,.,TRBJ2-5,.,TGTGCCAGCAGTTTGGGGGGGAGGGGGAGCAACCAAGAGACCCAGTACTTC,CASSLGGRGSNQETQYF
TRBV7-2,TRBD1,TRBJ1-4,.,TGTGCCAGCAGCATCCGGACAGGGACTAATGAAAAACTGTTTTTT,CASSIRTGTNEKLFF
TRBV28,.,TRBJ1-6,few,TGTGCCAGCAGCTCCGGAGTCATCGCCCTCAATTCACCCCTCCACTTT,CASSSGVIALNSPLHF
TRBV19,.,TRBJ1-2,.,TGTGCCAGTAGTATGGGCAGGGCCAACTATGGCTACACCTTC,CASSMGRANYGYTF
TRBV4-1,TRBD2,TRBJ2-2,.,TGCGCCAGCAGCCAGGCCCTTCAGGGACTAAGGAACACCGGGGAGCTGTTTTTT,CASSQALQGLRNTGELFF
TRBV13,TRBD2,TRBJ2-1,.,TGTGCCAGCAGCTTCGGGACTAGCGGGGGCCCGACCCCATACAATGAGCAGTTCTTC,CASSFGTSGGPTPYNEQFF
TRBV7-8,TRBD1,TRBJ2-7,.,TGTGCCAGCAGCTCCTCCCGTGACAGGGGATACGAGCAGTACTTC,CASSSSRDRGYEQYF
TRBV6-4,.,TRBJ1-2,.,TGTGCCAGCAGCTCCCAGTGGTCCGGGGGCTACACCTTC,CASSSQWSGGYTF
TRBV27,.,TRBJ1-2,.,TGTGCCAGCAGTTTAATTCGGGGACATAATGGCTACACCTTC,CASSLIRGHNGYTF